These T cell receptor beta chains were read from a single sample in a study of OX40 agonist ivuxolimab in advanced cancers. The method was immunoSEQ multiplex PCR; TCRdb's version includes in-frame clones alone and lacks a portion of them. This table has roughly 61,000 clones, around 90% appearing once. The sample consisted of CD4+ or CD8+ T cells sorted from blood, taken in a trial of the OX40 agonist ivuxolimab. These receptors were taken from an adult with an advanced solid tumor such as melanoma, head and neck, liver or kidney cancer. The CDR3 runs from the conserved cysteine through the conserved F or W. The order of the fields is CDR3 protein, CDR3 DNA, V gene, J gene, clone size, D gene. A D gene is named only where the DNA matches it firmly. Clone size is stated in some rows and not others, as once, few, many or a class when expanded.

CASMGGSNQPQHF,TGTGCCAGCATGGGGGGTAGCAATCAGCCCCAGCATTTT,TRBV6-1,TRBJ1-5,NA,NA
CASWDTTGTEAFF,TGCGCCAGCTGGGACACAACGGGGACTGAAGCTTTCTTT,TRBV5-1,TRBJ1-1,NA,NA
CASSPWTAYGYTF,TGCGCCAGCAGCCCATGGACAGCATATGGCTACACCTTC,TRBV4-1,TRBJ1-2,NA,NA
CASGVGTHSYEQYF,TGTGCCAGCGGGGTTGGGACCCACTCCTACGAGCAGTACTTC,TRBV2,TRBJ2-7,NA,NA
CSSTGTSNTEAFF,TGCAGCTCGACCGGGACATCGAACACTGAAGCTTTCTTT,TRBV29-1,TRBJ1-1,NA,NA
CASSDASRGDYEQYF,TGTGCCAGCAGTGATGCCAGCCGAGGGGACTACGAGCAGTACTTC,TRBV25-1,TRBJ2-7,once,NA
CAGRRDSPDTEAFF,TGTGCCGGACGGAGGGACAGCCCGGACACTGAAGCTTTCTTT,TRBV2,TRBJ1-1,NA,TRBD1
CASSGGRDGSRRYDGYTF,TGTGCCAGCAGTGGGGGCCGGGACGGCAGCCGCCGATACGATGGCTACACCTTC,TRBV6-1,TRBJ1-2,NA,NA
CATSPRQGYTAGTETQYF,TGTGCCACCTCCCCGAGACAGGGTTATACGGCGGGAACTGAGACCCAGTACTTC,TRBV10-3,TRBJ2-5,NA,NA
CASSLSITGKEGGYTF,TGTGCCAGCAGTTTATCGATCACAGGGAAGGAGGGAGGCTACACCTTC,TRBV27,TRBJ1-2,NA,NA
CASSRVPTGTGYEQYF,TGCGCCAGCAGCCGAGTACCAACCGGGACAGGCTACGAGCAGTACTTC,TRBV4-1,TRBJ2-7,NA,TRBD1
CASSIGREAEQYF,TGTGCCAGTAGTATCGGAAGGGAGGCCGAGCAGTACTTC,TRBV19,TRBJ2-7,NA,NA
CASSLDAGTDTEAFF,TGTGCCAGCAGCTTAGATGCCGGGACGGACACTGAAGCTTTCTTT,TRBV11-2,TRBJ1-1,NA,NA
CASSTTGERSEKLFF,TGTGCCAGTAGTACCACAGGGGAAAGGAGTGAAAAACTGTTTTTT,TRBV19,TRBJ1-4,once,TRBD1
CASSRGVYNEQFF,TGCGCCAGCAGTCGAGGGGTCTACAATGAGCAGTTCTTC,TRBV10-2,TRBJ2-1,once,NA
CASSIRGAGANVLTF,TGTGCCAGTAGTATCAGGGGAGCTGGGGCCAACGTCCTGACTTTC,TRBV19,TRBJ2-6,NA,NA
CSVPGISTENTEAFF,TGCAGCGTTCCCGGAATATCGACAGAAAACACTGAAGCTTTCTTT,TRBV29-1,TRBJ1-1,NA,NA
CASSKQGYTDTQYF,TGTGCCAGCAGCAAACAGGGTTACACAGATACGCAGTATTTT,TRBV6-5,TRBJ2-3,NA,NA
CASSFDDRDSGELFF,TGTGCCAGCAGTTTTGACGACAGGGATTCCGGGGAGCTGTTTTTT,TRBV28,TRBJ2-2,NA,TRBD1
CASGQGSYGYTF,TGTGCCAGCGGTCAGGGGTCCTATGGCTACACCTTC,TRBV28,TRBJ1-2,once,NA
CAWSVRESTNTQYF,TGTGCCTGGAGTGTACGGGAGTCAACTAATACGCAGTATTTT,TRBV30,TRBJ2-3,NA,NA
CASSLSDGGTEAFF,TGTGCCAGCAGCTTATCCGACGGGGGGACTGAAGCTTTCTTT,TRBV11-1,TRBJ1-1,NA,NA
CASSFAGSNYGYTF,TGTGCCAGCAGCTTTGCAGGGTCTAACTATGGCTACACCTTC,TRBV7-9,TRBJ1-2,once,NA
CASSASVSTEAFF,TGTGCCAGCAGCGCGTCCGTGAGCACTGAAGCTTTCTTT,TRBV7-3,TRBJ1-1,NA,NA
CASSIGQGNTEAFF,TGTGCCAGCAGCATAGGACAGGGGAACACTGAAGCTTTCTTT,TRBV11-2,TRBJ1-1,NA,TRBD1
CASSGGAQSGLNYGYTF,TGTGCCAGCAGCGGCGGTGCCCAATCTGGCCTTAACTATGGCTACACCTTC,TRBV5-8,TRBJ1-2,NA,NA
CASSMGGQGKHTGELFF,TGTGCCAGTAGTATGGGGGGTCAGGGAAAGCACACCGGGGAGCTGTTTTTT,TRBV19,TRBJ2-2,few,NA
CASSYPARTDTQYF,TGTGCCAGCAGTTACCCAGCCAGAACAGATACGCAGTATTTT,TRBV6-6,TRBJ2-3,NA,NA
CASSQRQGNIQYF,TGCGCCAGCAGCCAACGACAGGGAAACATTCAGTACTTC,TRBV5-1,TRBJ2-4,NA,TRBD1
CASSGNLRNQPQHF,TGTGCCAGCAGTGGAAACCTCCGTAATCAGCCCCAGCATTTT,TRBV25-1,TRBJ1-5,NA,NA
CAISESSARGYGYTF,TGTGCCATCAGTGAGTCATCGGCCAGGGGATATGGCTACACCTTC,TRBV10-3,TRBJ1-2,NA,NA
CAFRQLNTEAFF,TGTGCCTTCAGACAGCTGAACACTGAAGCTTTCTTT,TRBV30,TRBJ1-1,few,NA
CASSQTRGYTF,TGTGCCAGCAGTCAGACAAGGGGCTACACCTTC,TRBV28,TRBJ1-2,NA,NA
CASSLYPDTQYF,TGTGCCAGCAGTTTATATCCAGATACGCAGTATTTT,TRBV28,TRBJ2-3,NA,NA
CASSPRGRGTDTQYF,TGTGCCAGCAGCCCCAGGGGGCGCGGCACAGATACGCAGTATTTT,TRBV6-5,TRBJ2-3,NA,TRBD1
CASSYDRGISNYGYTF,TGTGCCAGTAGTTACGACAGGGGGATTTCTAACTATGGCTACACCTTC,TRBV19,TRBJ1-2,NA,TRBD1